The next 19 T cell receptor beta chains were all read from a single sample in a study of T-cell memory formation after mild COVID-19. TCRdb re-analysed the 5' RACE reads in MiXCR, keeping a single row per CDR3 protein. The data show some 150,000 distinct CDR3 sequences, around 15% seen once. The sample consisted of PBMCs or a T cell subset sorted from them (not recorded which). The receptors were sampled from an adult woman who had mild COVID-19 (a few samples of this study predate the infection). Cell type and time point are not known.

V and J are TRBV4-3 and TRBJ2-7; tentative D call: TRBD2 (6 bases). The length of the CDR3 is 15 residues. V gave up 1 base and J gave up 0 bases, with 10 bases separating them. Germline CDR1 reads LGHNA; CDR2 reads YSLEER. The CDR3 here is CASSQARGSSYEQYF. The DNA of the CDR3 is TGCGCCAGCAGCCAAGCGCGGGGAAGCTCCTACGAGCAGTACTTC.

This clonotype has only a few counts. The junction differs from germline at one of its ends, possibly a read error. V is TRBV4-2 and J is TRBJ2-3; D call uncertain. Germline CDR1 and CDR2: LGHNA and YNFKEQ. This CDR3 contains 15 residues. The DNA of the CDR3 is TGTGCCGGCAGCCAAGAGGAGTCCCGCACAGATACGCAGTATTTT. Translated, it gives CAGSQEESRTDTQYF.

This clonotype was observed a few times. The CDR3 reads CSVFARGGYTDTQYF. The CDR3 region has the DNA TGCAGCGTTTTTGCCCGTGGAGGGTACACAGATACGCAGTATTTT. V and J are TRBV29-1 and TRBJ2-3, with D perhaps matching TRBD2 (6 bases). Looked up from germline, CDR1 is SQVTM and CDR2 is ANQGSEA. The ends were cut back, 5 bases at V and 2 bases at J, with 17 bases in the middle. The CDR3 contains 15 residues.

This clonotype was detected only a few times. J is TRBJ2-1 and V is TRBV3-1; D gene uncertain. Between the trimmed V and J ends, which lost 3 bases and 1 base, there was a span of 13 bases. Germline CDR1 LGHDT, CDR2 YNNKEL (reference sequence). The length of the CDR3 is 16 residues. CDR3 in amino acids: CASSQPLDESYNEQFF. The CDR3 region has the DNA TGTGCCAGCAGCCAGCCTTTAGACGAATCCTACAATGAGCAGTTCTTC.

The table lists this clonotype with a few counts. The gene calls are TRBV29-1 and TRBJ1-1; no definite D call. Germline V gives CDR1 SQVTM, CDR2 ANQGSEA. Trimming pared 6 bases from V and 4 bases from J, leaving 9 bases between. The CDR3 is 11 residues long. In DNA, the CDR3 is TGCAGCGTGACTCGGAGCACTGAAGCTTTCTTT. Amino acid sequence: CSVTRSTEAFF.

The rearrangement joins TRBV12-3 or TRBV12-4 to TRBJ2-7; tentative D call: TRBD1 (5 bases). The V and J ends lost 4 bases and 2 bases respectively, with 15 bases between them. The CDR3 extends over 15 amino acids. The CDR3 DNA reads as TGTGCCAGCAGTTGGGTCTTGGACAAAGCCTACGAGCAGTACTTC. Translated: CASSWVLDKAYEQYF.

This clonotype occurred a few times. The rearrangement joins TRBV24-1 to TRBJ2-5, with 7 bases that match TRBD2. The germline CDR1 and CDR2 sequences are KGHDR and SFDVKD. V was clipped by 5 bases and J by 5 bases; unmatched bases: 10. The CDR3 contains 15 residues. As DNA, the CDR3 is TGTGCCACCAGTGGGGACTCAACTAGCGATGAGACCCAGTACTTC. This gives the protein CATSGDSTSDETQYF.

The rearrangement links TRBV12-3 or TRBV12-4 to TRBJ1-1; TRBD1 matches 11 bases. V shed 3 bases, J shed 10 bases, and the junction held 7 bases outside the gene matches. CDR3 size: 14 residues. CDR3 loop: CASSFLGQGAGAFF. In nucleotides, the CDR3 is TGTGCCAGCAGTTTCCTCGGACAGGGGGCGGGAGCTTTCTTT.

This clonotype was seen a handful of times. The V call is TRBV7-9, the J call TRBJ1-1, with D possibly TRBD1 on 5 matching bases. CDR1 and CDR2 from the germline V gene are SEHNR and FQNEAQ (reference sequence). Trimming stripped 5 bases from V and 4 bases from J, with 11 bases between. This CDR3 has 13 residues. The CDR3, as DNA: TGTGCCAGCAGCGTGCCAGGGAGCACTGAAGCTTTCTTT. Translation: CASSVPGSTEAFF.

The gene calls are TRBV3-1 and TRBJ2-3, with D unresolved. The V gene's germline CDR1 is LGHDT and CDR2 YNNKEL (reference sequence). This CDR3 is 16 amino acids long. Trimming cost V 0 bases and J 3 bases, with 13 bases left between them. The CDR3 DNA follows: TGTGCCAGCAGCCAAGAGTGGGCCCCAGGAACAGATACGCAGTATTTT. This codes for CASSQEWAPGTDTQYF.

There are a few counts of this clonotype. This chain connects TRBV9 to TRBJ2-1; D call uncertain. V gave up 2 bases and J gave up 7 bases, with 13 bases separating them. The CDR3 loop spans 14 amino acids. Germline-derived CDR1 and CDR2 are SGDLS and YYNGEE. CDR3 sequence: CASSVDHPNNEQFF. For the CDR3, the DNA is TGTGCCAGCAGCGTGGATCATCCGAATAATGAGCAGTTCTTC.

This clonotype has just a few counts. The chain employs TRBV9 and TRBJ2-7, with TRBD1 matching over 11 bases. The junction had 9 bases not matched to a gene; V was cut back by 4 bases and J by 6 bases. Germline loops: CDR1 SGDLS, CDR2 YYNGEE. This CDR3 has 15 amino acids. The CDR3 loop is CASSPRGDRGSEQYF. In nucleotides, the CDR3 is TGTGCCAGCAGCCCCCGGGGGGACAGGGGGTCCGAGCAGTACTTC.

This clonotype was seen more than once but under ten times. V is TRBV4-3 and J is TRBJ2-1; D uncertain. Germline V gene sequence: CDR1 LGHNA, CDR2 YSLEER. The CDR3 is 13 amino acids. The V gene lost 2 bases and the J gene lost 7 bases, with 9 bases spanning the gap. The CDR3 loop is CASSQNEENEQFF. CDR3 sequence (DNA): TGCGCCAGCAGCCAAAATGAGGAGAATGAGCAGTTCTTC.

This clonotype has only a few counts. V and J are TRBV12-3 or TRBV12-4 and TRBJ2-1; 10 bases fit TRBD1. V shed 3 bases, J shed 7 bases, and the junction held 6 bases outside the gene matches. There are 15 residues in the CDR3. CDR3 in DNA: TGTGCCAGCAGTTTTCGACAGGGGGCAGAGAATGAGCAGTTCTTC. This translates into CASSFRQGAENEQFF.

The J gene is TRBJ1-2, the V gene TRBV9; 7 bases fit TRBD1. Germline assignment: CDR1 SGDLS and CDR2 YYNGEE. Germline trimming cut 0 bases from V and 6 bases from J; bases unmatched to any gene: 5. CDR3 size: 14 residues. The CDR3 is CASSVGGGADGYTF. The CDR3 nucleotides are TGTGCCAGCAGCGTAGGAGGGGGCGCGGATGGCTACACCTTC. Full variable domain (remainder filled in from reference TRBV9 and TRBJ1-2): DSGVTQTPKHLITATGQRVTLRCSPRSGDLSVYWYQQSLDQGLQFLIQYYNGEERAKGNILERFSAQQFPDLHSELNLSSLELGDSALYFCASSVGGGADGYTFGSGTRLTVV.

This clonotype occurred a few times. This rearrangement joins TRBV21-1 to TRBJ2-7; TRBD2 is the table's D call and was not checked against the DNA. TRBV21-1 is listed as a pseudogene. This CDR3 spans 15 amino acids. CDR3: CASSPPGLAGDEQYF. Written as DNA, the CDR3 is TGTGCCAGCAGTCCCCCCGGACTAGCGGGAGACGAGCAGTACTTC.

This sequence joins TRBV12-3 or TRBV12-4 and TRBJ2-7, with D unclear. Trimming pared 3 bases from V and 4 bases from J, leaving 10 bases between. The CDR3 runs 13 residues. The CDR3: CASSFSQVYEQYF. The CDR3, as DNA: TGTGCCAGCAGTTTTTCGCAGGTTTACGAGCAGTACTTC.

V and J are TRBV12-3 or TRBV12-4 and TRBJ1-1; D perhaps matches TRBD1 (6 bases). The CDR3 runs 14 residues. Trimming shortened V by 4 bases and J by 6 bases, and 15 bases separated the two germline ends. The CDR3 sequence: CASSWGGGSAEAFF. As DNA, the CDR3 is TGTGCCAGCAGTTGGGGAGGGGGGAGCGCTGAAGCTTTCTTT.

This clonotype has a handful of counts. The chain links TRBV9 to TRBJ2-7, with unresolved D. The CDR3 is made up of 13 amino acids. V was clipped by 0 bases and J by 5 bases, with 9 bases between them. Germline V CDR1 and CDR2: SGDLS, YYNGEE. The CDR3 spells CASSVAAANEQYF. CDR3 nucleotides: TGTGCCAGCAGCGTAGCGGCAGCCAACGAGCAGTACTTC.